The TCR beta chain under discussion was sequenced for a study of blood T cells in healthy people across ages. The study's findings and limits: In the absence of known donor CMV status, changes in expanded clonotypes were possibly confounded.

In its sample, this clonotype was seen a few times. Its antigen is not known. The donors, all healthy, were Caucasians living in Russia, aged about 6 to 95. Germline CDR1 is DFQATT and CDR2 is SNEGSKA (reference sequence). The CDR3 consists of 13 residues. The ends were cut back, 2 bases at V and 6 bases at J, with 10 bases in the middle. The authors ran a second PCR of 7 to 11 cycles using a sample-barcoded 5' primer and a J-beta primer mix. From the 5' RACE reads, TCRdb called clonotypes with MiXCR, one entry per CDR3 protein. The sample has 1,500,000 or so distinct CDR3 sequences; less than 45% are singletons.

The V gene is TRBV20-1, the J gene TRBJ2-2; D may be TRBD1 or TRBD2 (6 bases each). The clonotype comes from a woman aged 18-29 years in good health. The source material was blood. The CDR3: CSARRGRAGELFF. DNA of the CDR3: TGCAGTGCTAGACGGGGGCGCGCCGGGGAGCTGTTTTTT.